The source of this T cell receptor (beta chain) is a study of CD8 T cell repertoires and HIV-1 epitope variants (TCRdb year 2020). As for the study more broadly: T cells were stimulated in separate culture wells with each of twenty-five peptides representing autologous and known Gag and Nef epitope variants. Cultures ran for under 12 days in IMDM with gentamicin, with half-media changes on days 3 and 7 adding IL-2, IL-7 and IL-15. T cells were enriched using the EasySep Human T Cell Enrichment Kit and then co-cultured with an equal number of autologous T cell-negative cells acting as antigen-presenting cells. A total of more than 75 T cell cultures were run, with each culture condition done in triplicate except for one peptide, which was done in duplicate. The control conditions were a CMV, EBV and flu peptide pool, the Ebola AY9 epitope as a negative control, and a well with no peptide. The epitopes tested covered three Gag epitope families plus Nef HW9 and YT9. An aliquot of 1M T cells was saved as an uncultured baseline condition, separate from the approximately 80 T cell cultures.

The EasySep Human CD8+ T Cell Enrichment Kit was used on day 10 to isolate CD8+ T cells from every culture. The immunoSEQ platform was used to sequence TCR beta CDR3 regions at survey depth. The QIAamp DNA micro kit was used to extract genomic DNA from every cultured and uncultured CD8+ T cell population. Concerning the study's data processing: Samples with under 5,000 productive reads were excluded, and this exclusion removed about 6.5% of the roughly 80 HIV peptide-stimulated cultures. Sequences were trimmed to CDR3 by a MANAFEST web app, and nonproductive sequences, CDR3s under 5 amino acids, and sequences not starting with C or ending with F/W were removed. To count as antigen-specific, a clonotype had to be expanded in at least 2 of 3 replicates compared with the no-peptide control at FDR 0.01, and only within one epitope family. In addition, a specific clonotype needed a frequency at least fivefold higher than in wells stimulated with peptides from other epitope families. TCRdb re-hosts the immuneACCESS table, in-frame sequences only. Its copies lack some clones; in the studies checked, an unresolved V gene accounts for under half of them, and the cause for the rest is not known. V and J calls and clone size are given by that table; D and trimming were obtained from the DNA. The sample profile shows 6,000 to 8,000 clones; 66% of them were found once. Around 43% of the sample is held by the ten biggest clonotypes.

Points the paper makes about the study in general: The study identified under ten antigen-specific TCR beta clonotypes, roughly 6 of which appeared to be cross-reactive for autologous or known escape epitope variants. The assay identified only TCR beta chains and indicated proliferation in response to antigen, without indicating T cell function or cytokine profile. A handful of clonotypes recognized the Nef KF9 family and one the HW9 family, with no responses to the TAALDMSHF plasma variant.

Concerning this clone itself: This clone's antigen is unknown. No base quality values were provided; no much bigger clone lies one nucleotide off.

Counted from cysteine to phenylalanine, this CDR3 has 13 amino acids. CDR3 DNA is the only sequence kept; it has 39 bases, read in frame from the first base. V is cut by 5 bases and J by 3 bases, and the space between the germline ends is 8 bases. CDR1 and CDR2 (SGHNT, YYREEE) derive from the germline V gene (reference sequence). The chain is made from TRBV5-4 and TRBJ1-4; confidence is insufficient to name the D gene. The clonotype was recovered from a male donor with HIV. Specimen: cultured CD8+ T cells derived from PBMCs. The CDR3 reads CASSLRSNEKLFF. In nucleotide form, the sequence is TGTGCCAGCAGTTTGAGGTCTAATGAAAAACTGTTTTTT.